This entry lists 25 T cell receptor beta chains sequenced from one sample in a study of blood T cells in healthy people across ages. The second PCR ran 7 to 11 cycles with a sample-barcoded 5' primer and J-beta primers. One entry per CDR3 protein results from TCRdb running MiXCR on the 5' RACE reads. The sample includes around 900,000 distinct CDR3 sequences, more than 25% of them seen just once. Material: blood. The receptor set was obtained from an elderly woman in good health.

As for this clonotype: Lacking the conserved final phenylalanine or tryptophan, this CDR3 likely reflects a read error. J is TRBJ2-1 and V is TRBV6-2 or TRBV6-3; 8 bases are a match to TRBD2. The CDR3 contains 19 residues. The V segment lost 0 bases and the J segment 8 bases; nucleotides outside the gene matches: 18. Germline loops: CDR1 MNHEY, CDR2 SVGEGT. Written as DNA, the CDR3 is TGTGCCAGCAGTTACTCGATGAGCGGCGGGGGGCTCGCTTTAGATGAGCAGTTCGTC. Translation: CASSYSMSGGGLALDEQFV.

As to this clonotype: One base away lies a much larger clone, so this may be a sequencing read error. This rearrangement joins TRBV6-2 or TRBV6-3 to TRBJ1-5; D gene uncertain. This CDR3 has 17 amino acids. The germline V gene has CDR1 MNHEY and CDR2 SVGEGT. With 0 bases removed from V and 2 bases from J, the gap between germline ends came to 14 bases. The CDR3 spells CASSYSKGVPGNQPQHF. Written as DNA, the CDR3 is TGTGCCAGCAGTTACTCGAAGGGCGTCCCCGGCAATCAGCCCCAGCATTTT.

This clonotype was seen more than once but under ten times. The V call is TRBV7-2, the J call TRBJ1-2; D possibly corresponds to TRBD1 (5 bases). Germline values: CDR1 SGHTA, CDR2 FQGNSA. The V and J ends lost 1 base and 4 bases respectively, with 22 bases between them. This CDR3 region has 18 residues. CDR3 in amino acids: CASSLGGVVRGRSYGYTF. CDR3 bases: TGTGCCAGCAGCTTAGGAGGGGTAGTAAGGGGACGTAGCTATGGCTACACCTTC.

This clonotype was found many times. This chain connects TRBV7-2 to TRBJ2-7; either TRBD1 or TRBD2 may fit D (7 bases each). Trimming shortened V by 1 base and J by 0 bases, and 16 bases separated the two germline ends. In germline, CDR1 is SGHTA, CDR2 FQGNSA. The CDR3 runs 17 residues. In DNA, the CDR3 is TGTGCCAGCAGCTTAGTAATCGACAGGGACTACTCCTACGAGCAGTACTTC. Residues: CASSLVIDRDYSYEQYF.

The chain uses TRBV6-2 or TRBV6-3 and TRBJ1-2; D remains unclear. This CDR3 region has 14 residues. Germline CDR1 MNHEY, CDR2 SVGEGT. V was shortened by 6 bases and J by 4 bases, with 15 bases between the two germline ends. This chain's CDR3 is CASSRTAASYGYTF. The CDR3 DNA reads TGTGCCAGCAGCCGGACGGCTGCCAGCTATGGCTACACCTTC.

This clonotype was detected ten times or more. V gene TRBV27 combines with J gene TRBJ2-1, with 11 bases fitting TRBD1. The CDR3 is 14 residues long. Germline V gene data show CDR1 as MNHEY and CDR2 as SMNVEV (reference sequence). V lost 5 bases to trimming and J lost 7 bases; unmatched junction nucleotides: 4. This CDR3 is CASSPRDRGNEQFF. DNA for the CDR3: TGTGCCAGCAGTCCCCGGGACAGGGGGAATGAGCAGTTCTTC.

In its sample, this clonotype was seen many times. The rearrangement links TRBV5-1 to TRBJ2-5; 10 bases fit TRBD2. J lost 2 bases, V lost 2 bases, and 9 bases had no gene match. CDR3 length equals 17 residues. Germline V gene lookup returns CDR1 SGHRS and CDR2 YFSETQ. Written as DNA, the CDR3 is TGCGCCAGCAGCTTTGGGACTAGCGCGCCGACGCAAGAGACCCAGTACTTC. Translating it yields CASSFGTSAPTQETQYF.

This clonotype showed up many times. This chain joins TRBV29-1 and TRBJ1-2; tentatively, D is TRBD1 (5 bases). Germline assignment: CDR1 SQVTM and CDR2 ANQGSEA. This CDR3 is built from 11 residues. With 4 bases removed from V and 2 bases from J, the gap between germline ends came to 5 bases. Here the CDR3 DNA reads TGCAGCGTTGGACAGAACTATGGCTACACCTTC. The encoded protein is CSVGQNYGYTF. The entire variable domain, with the rest obtained from reference TRBV29-1 and TRBJ1-2, is as follows: SAVISQKPSRDICQRGTSLTIQCQVDSQVTMMFWYRQQPGQSLTLIATANQGSEATYESGFVIDKFPISRPNLTFSTLTVSNMSPEDSSIYLCSVGQNYGYTFGSGTRLTVV.

J is TRBJ1-1 and V is TRBV5-5; no firm D call. The V gene lost 0 bases and the J gene lost 0 bases, with 15 bases spanning the gap. The CDR3 spans 17 residues. Germline CDR1 and CDR2: SGHKS and YYEKEE (reference sequence). The CDR3 reads CASSLVAAINMNTEAFF. CDR3 nucleotides: TGTGCCAGCAGCTTGGTGGCAGCCATCAACATGAACACTGAAGCTTTCTTT.

Turning to this clonotype: A read error may be the cause here, since a much bigger clone is one base away. This chain connects TRBV5-5 to TRBJ2-7; TRBD1 is a possible D gene (6 bases). The ends were cut back, 0 bases at V and 8 bases at J, with 18 bases in the middle. The CDR3 contains 15 residues. Per germline, CDR1 SGHKS and CDR2 YYEKEE (reference sequence). The CDR3 coding sequence is TGTGCCAGCAGCTTGGACGACAGGTCATGGAACAAGCAGTACTTC. Translated: CASSLDDRSWNKQYF.

As for this clonotype: Relative to the germline gene, one junction end is altered; a read error may explain this. V usage is TRBV7-9 and J usage is TRBJ1-2; 8 positions agree with TRBD1. The CDR3 contains 16 residues. CDR1 SEHNR and CDR2 FQNEAQ come from the germline V gene (reference sequence). CDR3 DNA sequence: TGTGCCGGCAGCCCGCGCGGGGGCAGGGGGCAATATGGCTACACCTTC. Residues: CAGSPRGGRGQYGYTF.

This clonotype has at least ten counts. The rearrangement joins TRBV29-1 to TRBJ2-3; D unclear. The CDR3 is 12 amino acids. Germline V gene sequence: CDR1 SQVTM, CDR2 ANQGSEA. Trimming shortened V by 2 bases and J by 9 bases, and 12 bases separated the two germline ends. In DNA, the CDR3 is TGCAGCGTTGAAAGTGGGCCACCAACGCAGTATTTT. As protein: CSVESGPPTQYF.

The V gene is TRBV18, the J gene TRBJ1-5, with a possible D match to TRBD1 (5 bases). The CDR3 consists of 14 residues. The germline CDR1 and CDR2 sequences are KGHSH and LQKENI. The V end was cut by 4 bases, the J end by 7 bases, with 14 bases between. The CDR3 protein is CASSLTDVGQPQHF. Here the CDR3 DNA reads TGTGCCAGCTCACTGACAGACGTTGGACAGCCCCAGCATTTT.

A remark on this clonotype: The conserved final phenylalanine or tryptophan is absent from the CDR3, which likely points to a read error. The chain links TRBV7-2 to TRBJ2-7; 8 nucleotides agree with TRBD1. Germline assignment: CDR1 SGHTA and CDR2 FQGNSA. Trimming at V came to 1 base and at J to 3 bases, leaving 2 bases not matched to a gene. This CDR3 is 14 amino acids long. The CDR3 sequence is CASSLGDRGYEQYC. CDR3 bases: TGTGCCAGCAGCTTAGGAGACAGGGGCTACGAGCAGTACTGC.

This clonotype was seen a few times. The chain has TRBV5-6 and TRBJ1-6; maybe TRBD1 (6 bases). This CDR3 spans 16 amino acids. V gave up 5 bases and J gave up 1 base, with 13 bases separating them. Germline V CDR1 and CDR2: SGHDT, YYEEEE. The CDR3 loop is CASRPQQGSYNSPLHF. DNA for the CDR3: TGTGCCAGCAGACCACAACAGGGATCCTATAATTCACCCCTCCACTTT.

This clonotype was counted between two and nine times. A much larger clonotype is one base distant, so this may be a read error. This sequence joins TRBV29-1 and TRBJ2-3; no clear D. The V and J ends lost 2 bases and 7 bases respectively, with 10 bases between them. The CDR3 extends over 12 amino acids. The germline V gene encodes CDR1 SQVTM and CDR2 ANQGSEA. This CDR3 is CSVETTGNTQYF. The CDR3 DNA reads as TGCAGCGTTGAAACCACCGGCAATACGCAGTATTTT.

The rearrangement joins TRBV10-3 to TRBJ2-7; 8 nucleotides match TRBD2. The V segment lost 8 bases and the J segment 10 bases; nucleotides outside the gene matches: 22. The CDR3 length is 16 residues. Per the germline V gene, CDR1 is ENHRY and CDR2 is SYGVKD. Written as DNA, the CDR3 is TGTGCCATCTCTCGGGGAGCTAGCGGGTACCGAGAGGCCCAGTACTTC. This codes for CAISRGASGYREAQYF.

A note on this clonotype: A much bigger clone sits one base away, suggesting this may be a read error. This sequence joins TRBV7-2 and TRBJ1-2; D might be TRBD1 (5 bases). Germline-derived CDR1 and CDR2 are SGHTA and FQGNSA. The CDR3 sequence is 15 residues long. CDR3 bases: TGTGCCAGCAGCCCCAGCGGGGGGGTGGACTATGGCTACAACTTC. Residues: CASSPSGGVDYGYNF. Full variable domain (missing parts from reference TRBV7-2 and TRBJ1-2): GAGVSQSPSNKVTEKGKDVELRCDPISGHTALYWYRQSLGQGLEFLIYFQGNSAPDKSGLPSDRFSAERTGGSVSTLTIQRTQQEDSAVYLCASSPSGGVDYGYNFGSGTRLTVV.

Many counts were recorded for this clonotype. J is TRBJ2-3 and V is TRBV24-1; TRBD1 aligns across 7 bases. The junction had 2 bases not matched to a gene; V was cut back by 4 bases and J by 5 bases. CDR1 and CDR2 from the germline V gene are KGHDR and SFDVKD. The CDR3 is made up of 13 amino acids. The CDR3 is CATSEDRLDTQYF. In DNA form, the CDR3 reads TGTGCCACCAGTGAGGACAGGTTAGATACGCAGTATTTT.

Turning to this clonotype: At one end, the junction sequence differs from germline, possibly due to a read error. The chain has TRBV5-1 and TRBJ1-2; D not resolved. Germline CDR1 and CDR2: SGHRS and YFSETQ. There are 15 residues in the CDR3. CDR3 sequence (DNA): TGCGCCAGCAGCGTCGACCAGTTCCTTAACCATGGCTACACCTTC. This codes for CASSVDQFLNHGYTF.

The rearrangement uses TRBV5-1 and TRBJ1-1; TRBD1 agrees at 7 bases. Germline CDR1 and CDR2: SGHRS and YFSETQ. With V trimmed by 4 bases and J by 5 bases, 8 bases remained unmatched. The CDR3 runs 14 residues. CDR3: CASSRIDRDTEAFF. CDR3 sequence (DNA): TGCGCCAGCAGCAGAATAGACAGGGATACTGAAGCTTTCTTT.

The chain combines TRBV5-1 with TRBJ1-1; D remains ambiguous. With 1 base removed from V and 1 base from J, the gap between germline ends came to 11 bases. The CDR3 is 15 amino acids. The germline V gene has CDR1 SGHRS and CDR2 YFSETQ. CDR3: CASSLYWVENTEAFF. The CDR3 DNA follows: TGCGCCAGCAGCTTGTATTGGGTGGAGAACACTGAAGCTTTCTTT.

The chain combines TRBV5-1 with TRBJ2-3, with D unresolved. The CDR3 loop spans 16 amino acids. Germline CDR1 and CDR2: SGHRS and YFSETQ. Trimming removed 4 bases from V and 2 bases from J, with 17 bases in between. The CDR3 is CASSQDDLGFTDTQYF. The CDR3 nucleotides read TGCGCCAGCAGCCAGGATGATCTCGGGTTCACAGATACGCAGTATTTT.

This clonotype showed up just a few times. The chain has TRBV3-1 and TRBJ2-7; maybe TRBD1 (5 bases). In germline, CDR1 is LGHDT, CDR2 YNNKEL (reference sequence). CDR3 length: 16 amino acids. V was trimmed by 0 bases and J by 2 bases, leaving 14 bases between them. In nucleotides, the CDR3 is TGTGCCAGCAGCCAAGATTGGGCAGGGAATCCCTACGAGCAGTACTTC. Its protein is CASSQDWAGNPYEQYF.

This clonotype has a count of ten or more. CDR3 amino acids: CAITGRLNEKLFF. The CDR3 DNA is TGTGCCATCACCGGACGGCTTAATGAAAAACTGTTTTTT. The chain recombines TRBV10-3 with TRBJ1-4; unclear D gene. The CDR3 is 13 amino acids. Trimming stripped 7 bases from V and 4 bases from J, with 10 bases between. CDR1 and CDR2 (germline): ENHRY, SYGVKD.